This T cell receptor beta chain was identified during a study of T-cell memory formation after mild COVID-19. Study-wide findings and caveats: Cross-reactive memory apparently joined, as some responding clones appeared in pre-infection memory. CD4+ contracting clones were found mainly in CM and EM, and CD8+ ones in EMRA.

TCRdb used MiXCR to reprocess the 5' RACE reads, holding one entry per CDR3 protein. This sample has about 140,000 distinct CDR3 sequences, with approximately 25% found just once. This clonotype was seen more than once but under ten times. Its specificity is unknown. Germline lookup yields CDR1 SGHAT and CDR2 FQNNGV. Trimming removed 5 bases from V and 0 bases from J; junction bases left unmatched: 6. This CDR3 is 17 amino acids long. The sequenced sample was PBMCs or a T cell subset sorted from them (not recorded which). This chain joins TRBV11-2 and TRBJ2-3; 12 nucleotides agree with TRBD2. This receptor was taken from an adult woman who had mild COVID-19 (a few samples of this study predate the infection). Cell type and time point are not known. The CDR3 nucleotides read TGTGCCAGCAGCCAACTAGCGGGGGGACCTAGCACAGATACGCAGTATTTT. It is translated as CASSQLAGGPSTDTQYF. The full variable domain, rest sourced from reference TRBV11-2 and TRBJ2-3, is EAGVAQSPRYKIIEKRQSVAFWCNPISGHATLYWYQQILGQGPKLLIQFQNNGVVDDSQLPKDRFSAERLKGVDSTLKIQPAKLEDSAVYLCASSQLAGGPSTDTQYFGPGTRLTVL.